Detailed here is one T cell receptor beta chain. What it binds is unknown. CD4+ cells of the naive, central memory, regulatory and stem cell-like memory types were sorted via CD45RO/CCR7/CD25/CD127/CD95/CD27. Germline V gene lookup returns CDR1 MNHEY and CDR2 SVGAGI. V shed 6 bases and J 4 bases; nucleotides not matched to a gene: 9. This CDR3 is 15 amino acids long. These data are taken from a study of beta chain features in type 1 diabetes. Study findings and constraints: The naive, central memory and Treg TCRB repertoires looked more alike in patients than they did in healthy donors. The study left unresolved whether HLA type influences TCRB rearrangement. When Type 1 diabetes patients were examined, their TCRB CDR3s proved moderately but significantly shorter in all four CD4+ subsets.

Expressed TCRB transcripts got sequenced, as all isolated RNA was reverse transcribed. Method: immunoSEQ multiplex PCR; TCRdb's copy keeps in-frame clones and lacks some. Counted here are hundreds of thousands of clones, roughly an eighth occurring once; the ten biggest clones make up less than 0.025%. This clonotype was obtained from a man younger than 35 with type 1 diabetes. The chain links TRBV6-5 to TRBJ2-1; 7 bases agree with TRBD2. Sequences were obtained from naive CD4+ T cells from blood. The CDR3 region is CASSPRGGGYNEQFF. In DNA, the CDR3 is TGTGCCAGCAGCCCTAGGGGCGGGGGATACAATGAGCAGTTCTTC.